This TCR beta chain appears in the sequencing data of a study of OX40 agonist ivuxolimab in advanced cancers. This clone was detected once. Sequencing used immunoSEQ multiplex PCR; TCRdb keeps in-frame clones, though not all of them. This sample has about 15,000 clones, with roughly four fifths found just once. J gave up 7 bases and V 5 bases, and 9 bases lay outside the gene matches. This CDR3 region has 14 residues. Germline V gene data show CDR1 as MDHEN and CDR2 as SYDVKM. The sequence was obtained from an adult with an advanced solid tumor such as melanoma, head and neck, liver or kidney cancer. This chain uses TRBV28 with TRBJ2-7; 9 bases map to TRBD1. The source was CD4+ or CD8+ T cells sorted from blood, collected in a trial of the OX40 agonist ivuxolimab. The CDR3 DNA sequence: TGTGCCAGCAGTCTAGGTGACAGGGGGTATGAGCAGTACTTC. Encoded protein: CASSLGDRGYEQYF.